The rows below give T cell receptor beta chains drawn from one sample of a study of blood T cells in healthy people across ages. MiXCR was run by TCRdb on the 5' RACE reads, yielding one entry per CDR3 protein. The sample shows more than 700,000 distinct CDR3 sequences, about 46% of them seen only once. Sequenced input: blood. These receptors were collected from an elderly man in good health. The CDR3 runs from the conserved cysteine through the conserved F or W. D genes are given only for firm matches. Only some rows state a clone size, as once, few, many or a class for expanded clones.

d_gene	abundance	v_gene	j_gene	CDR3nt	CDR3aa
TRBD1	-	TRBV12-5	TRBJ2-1	TGTGCTAGTGGTAACGACAGGGGGGAGAATGAGCAGTTCTTC	CASGNDRGENEQFF
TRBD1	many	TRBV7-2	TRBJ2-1	TGTGCCAGCAGCGGCAACGGACAGGTCTCCTACAATGAGCAGTTCTTC	CASSGNGQVSYNEQFF
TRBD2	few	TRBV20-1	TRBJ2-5	TGCAGTGCTAGAACCGTTCTGCCTAGCGGCCAAGAGACCCAGTACTTC	CSARTVLPSGQETQYF
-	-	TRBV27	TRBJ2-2	TGTGCCAGCAGTTTATCGGGGCAGGGGAGGAACACCGGGGAGCTGTTTTTT	CASSLSGQGRNTGELFF
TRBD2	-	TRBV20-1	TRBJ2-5	TGCAGTGCGCCAGCTAGCGGGAGAGAAGAGACCCAGTACTTC	CSAPASGREETQYF
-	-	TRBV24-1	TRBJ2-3	TGTGCCACCAGTGATTTCAGGGGCATCACAGATACGCAGTATTTT	CATSDFRGITDTQYF
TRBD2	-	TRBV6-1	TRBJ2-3	TGTGCCAGCACCACTAGCGGGTTCACAGATACGCAGTATTTT	CASTTSGFTDTQYF
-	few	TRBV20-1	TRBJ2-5	TGCAGTGCTAGGGGAGCAGGCAATGTGGAGACCCAGTACTTC	CSARGAGNVETQYF
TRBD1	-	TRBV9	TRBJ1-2	TGTGCCAGCAGCGTCGCGGCAGGGGGAGGCTACACCTTC	CASSVAAGGGYTF
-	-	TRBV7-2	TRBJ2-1	TGTGCCAGCAGCCTGAACGGGGGTTCGCGGAATGAGCAGTTCTTC	CASSLNGGSRNEQFF
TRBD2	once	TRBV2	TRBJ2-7	TGTGCCAGCAGTGAACGGACTAGCGGGACTTACAATGAGCAGTACTTC	CASSERTSGTYNEQYF
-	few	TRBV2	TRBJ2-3	TGTGCCAGCATCCTGGCTCAAGGAGGCACAGATACGCAGTATTTT	CASILAQGGTDTQYF
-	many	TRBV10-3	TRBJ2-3	TGTGCCATCAGCGGTCAGGGCTCAGATACGCAGTATTTT	CAISGQGSDTQYF
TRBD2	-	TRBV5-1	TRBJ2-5	TGCGCCAGCAGCTTCATAGCGGGAGTGGAGACCCAGTACTTC	CASSFIAGVETQYF
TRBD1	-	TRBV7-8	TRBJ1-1	TGTGCCAGCAGCTTAGCAGGGGGCGAGACTGAAGCTTTCTTT	CASSLAGGETEAFF
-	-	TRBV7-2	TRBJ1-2	TGTGCCAGCAGCGTAGACAATAACTATGGCTACACCTTC	CASSVDNNYGYTF
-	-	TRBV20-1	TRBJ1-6	TGCAGACCCACAGGGACGCCACCCCTCCACTTT	CRPTGTPPLHF
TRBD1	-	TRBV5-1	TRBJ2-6	TGCGCCAGCAGCTTGGGACAGGGGGGTGGGGCCAACGTCCTGACTTTC	CASSLGQGGGANVLTF
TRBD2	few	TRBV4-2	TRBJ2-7	TGTGCCAGCAGCCAAGTAGGAGCGGGAGGCCCCTACGAGCAGTACTTC	CASSQVGAGGPYEQYF
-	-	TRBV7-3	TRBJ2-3	TGTGCCAGCAGCTTAAATCGGTATGGAACAGATACGCAGTATTTT	CASSLNRYGTDTQYF
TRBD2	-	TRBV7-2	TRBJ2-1	TGTGCCAGCAGCTTAGTTGGGCGGGAGTATTACGAGCAGTTCTTC	CASSLVGREYYEQFF
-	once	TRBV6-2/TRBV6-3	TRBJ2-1	TGTGCCAGCAGCACAGTCTACAATGAGCAGTTCTTC	CASSTVYNEQFF
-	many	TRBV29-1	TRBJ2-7	TGCAGCGTTGAACGGGACTACGAGCAGTACTTC	CSVERDYEQYF
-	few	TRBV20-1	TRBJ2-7	TGCAGTGCTAGAGATATAATGAAGCCCCCCCCCAATGAGCAGTACTTC	CSARDIMKPPPNEQYF
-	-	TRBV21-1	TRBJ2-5	TGTGCCAGCAGCCGCCGACCCGGGCGGGAGACCCAGTACTTC	CASSRRPGRETQYF
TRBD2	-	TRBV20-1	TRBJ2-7	TGCAGTGCTGGAGAGGGGGCTAGCGGGAGGAACGAGCAGTACTTC	CSAGEGASGRNEQYF
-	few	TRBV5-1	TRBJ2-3	TGCGCCAGCAGCCTTGGCTTCACGAACACAGATACGCAGTATTTT	CASSLGFTNTDTQYF
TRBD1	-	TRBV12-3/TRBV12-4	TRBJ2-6	TGTGCCAGCATTGGACAGGGGGTAAGATCTGGGGCCAACGTCCTGACTTTC	CASIGQGVRSGANVLTF
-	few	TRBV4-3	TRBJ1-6	TGCGCCAGCAGCCGACGGACCGGGACTGATAATTCACCCCTCCACTTT	CASSRRTGTDNSPLHF
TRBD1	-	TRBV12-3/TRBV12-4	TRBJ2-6	TGTGCCAGCAGCTCACGGACAGGCTTTGCTGGGGCCAACGTCCTGACTTTC	CASSSRTGFAGANVLTF
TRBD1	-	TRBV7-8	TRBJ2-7	TGTGCCAGCAGCTTGACCTCCGGGACAGGGGAGCGGGAGCAGTACTTC	CASSLTSGTGEREQYF
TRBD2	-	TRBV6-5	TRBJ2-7	TGTGCCAGCAGTTACTCGGCTAGCGGGAGAGTCGAGCAGTACTTC	CASSYSASGRVEQYF
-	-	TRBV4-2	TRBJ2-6	TGTGCCAGCAGCCAACTCCGGGACACATTATCTGGGGCCAACGTCCTGACTTTC	CASSQLRDTLSGANVLTF
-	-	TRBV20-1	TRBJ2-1	TGCAGTGCCCAGCGGACCGACCTCAATGAGCAGTTCTTC	CSAQRTDLNEQFF
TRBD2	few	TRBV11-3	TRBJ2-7	TGTGCCAGCAGCTTTGAAGCGGGAGGGTCGTACGAGCAGTACTTC	CASSFEAGGSYEQYF
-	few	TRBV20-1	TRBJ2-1	TGCAGTGCTAGAGATCCAACAGGCGACTCCTACAATGAGCAGTTCTTC	CSARDPTGDSYNEQFF
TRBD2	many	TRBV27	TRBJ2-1	TGTGCCAGCAGCACCTGGACTAGCGGGAGCCCCTACAATGAGCAGTTCTTC	CASSTWTSGSPYNEQFF
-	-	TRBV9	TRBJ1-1	TGTGCCATCAGCGTAGGGAACCCAGGGGCGTTCTCTGCTGAAGCTTTCTTT	CAISVGNPGAFSAEAFF
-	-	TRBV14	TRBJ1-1	TGTGCCAGCAGCCAAATCACAGGGCCTAGCACTGAAGCTTTCTTT	CASSQITGPSTEAFF
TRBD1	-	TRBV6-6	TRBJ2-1	TGTGCCAGCAGATCCGGGACAGGGGGCGCCGGGGAGCAGTTCTTC	CASRSGTGGAGEQFF
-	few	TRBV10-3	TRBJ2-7	TGTGCCATCAGTGAGTCGACTCCCGAGCAGTACTTC	CAISESTPEQYF
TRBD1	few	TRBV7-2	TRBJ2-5	TGTGCCAGCAGCCACGGGACAGGGAGGCAGGTGACCCAGTACTTC	CASSHGTGRQVTQYF
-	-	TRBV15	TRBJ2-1	TGTGCCACCAGCAGTGAAGCTCGGGGGGCATTCCTAAAGCAGTTCTTC	CATSSEARGAFLKQFF
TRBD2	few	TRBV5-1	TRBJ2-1	TGCGCCAGCAGCTTGGCCCTAGCGGGATTTAGTAGGGATGAGCAGTTCTTC	CASSLALAGFSRDEQFF
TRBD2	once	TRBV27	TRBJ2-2	TGTGCCAGCAGTTTGGACGGACTAGCTTTGTCTTCCGGGGAGCTGTTTTTT	CASSLDGLALSSGELFF
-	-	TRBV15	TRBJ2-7	TGTGCCACCAGCAGAAGCAGGGGCTACGAGCAGTACTTC	CATSRSRGYEQYF
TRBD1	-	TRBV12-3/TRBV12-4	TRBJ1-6	TGTGCCAGCAGTTTCATGGGACAGGGCAATTCACCCCTCCACTTT	CASSFMGQGNSPLHF
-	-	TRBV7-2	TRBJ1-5	TGTGCCAGCAGCGGGGGGGGAGGGAATCAGCCCCAGCATTTT	CASSGGGGNQPQHF
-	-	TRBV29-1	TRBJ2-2	TGCAGCGTTGGGGACACCGGGGGGGAGCTGTTTTTT	CSVGDTGGELFF
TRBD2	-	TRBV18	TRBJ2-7	TGTGCCAGCTCACCCCGGGGACTAGCGGGGACTAGCTCCTACGAGCAGTACTTC	CASSPRGLAGTSSYEQYF
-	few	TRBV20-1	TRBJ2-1	TGCAGTGCTAGGTCTGCGGGGTTAGGGTACAATGAGCAGTTCTTC	CSARSAGLGYNEQFF
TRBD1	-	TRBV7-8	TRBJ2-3	TGTGCCAGCAGCCCCTCAAGGGACAGGAGCACAGATACGCAGTATTTT	CASSPSRDRSTDTQYF
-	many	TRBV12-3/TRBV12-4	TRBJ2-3	TGTGCCAGCAGTTTGTCCACGCCCCGTGTGACAGATACGCAGTATTTT	CASSLSTPRVTDTQYF
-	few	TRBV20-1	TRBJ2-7	TGCAGTGTTGAACACGGTTACAATGAGCAGTACTTC	CSVEHGYNEQYF
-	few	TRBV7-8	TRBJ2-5	TGTGCCAGCAGCCGAAACGGGACACCTCAAGAGACCCAGTACTTC	CASSRNGTPQETQYF